The 26 T cell receptor beta chains given below trace back to one sample, sequenced in a study of a mutant IDH1 vaccine in newly diagnosed glioma. Time point given: baseline, week 1 (first vaccination visit). The treatment here: pre-vaccination baseline after standard-of-care therapy. Repertoires were generated with immunoSEQ multiplex PCR, while TCRdb's copy carries only in-frame clones and drops some. The sample records about 51,000 clones, 60% to 85% being singletons. The material sequenced was PBMCs, taken from a glioma patient treated with radiotherapy, temozolomide or both. All receptors come from a woman aged 35 to 49 with glioma.

This clone was recorded a few times. The V and J genes are TRBV29-1 and TRBJ1-1; the D gene is possibly TRBD1 (5 bases). Trimming took 7 bases from V and 0 from J, leaving 18 bases between them. This CDR3 has 15 amino acids. In germline, CDR1 is SQVTM, CDR2 ANQGSEA. CDR3 sequence (DNA): TGCAGCGGGGGAGGGACGGCGGAGGTGAACACTGAAGCTTTCTTT. Its translation: CSGGGTAEVNTEAFF.

The chain uses TRBV2 and TRBJ2-4, with a tentative D call TRBD2 (7 bases). Per germline, CDR1 SNHLY and CDR2 FYNNEI. The CDR3 is 11 amino acids. Trimming pared 8 bases from V and 9 bases from J, leaving 11 bases between. The CDR3 loop is CASGGASIQYF. As DNA, the CDR3 is TGTGCCAGCGGGGGGGCAAGCATTCAGTACTTC.

For the CDR3, the DNA is TGTGCCAGCTCACCAGATGAAAAACTGTTTTTT. Protein: CASSPDEKLFF. V usage is TRBV18 and J usage is TRBJ1-4; D gene uncertain. The V and J ends lost 2 bases and 6 bases respectively, with 1 base between them. CDR3 length: 11 amino acids. The V gene's germline CDR1 is KGHSH and CDR2 LQKENI.

There are a few counts of this clone. The rearrangement uses TRBV10-1 and TRBJ2-2; TRBD1 aligns across 11 bases. CDR1 and CDR2 from the germline V gene are WNHNN and SYGVQD (reference sequence). J was trimmed by 6 bases and V by 5 bases; bases with no gene match: 11. The CDR3 loop spans 17 amino acids. CDR3: CASSPFGPGQGAGELFF. The CDR3 bases are TGCGCCAGCAGTCCATTCGGGCCGGGACAGGGGGCCGGGGAGCTGTTTTTT.

This clone was seen a handful of times. The CDR3 is CASSWTGGLNEQYF. CDR3 nucleotides: TGTGCCAGCAGCTGGACAGGGGGATTGAACGAGCAGTACTTC. The genes are TRBV7-9 and TRBJ2-7, with TRBD1 matching over 10 bases. This CDR3 region has 14 residues. CDR1 SEHNR and CDR2 FQNEAQ come from the germline V gene (reference sequence). The V segment lost 4 bases and the J segment 5 bases; nucleotides outside the gene matches: 5.

The V call is TRBV13, the J call TRBJ2-3; TRBD2 aligns across 10 bases. CDR1 is PRHDT and CDR2 is FYEKMQ in the germline V gene (reference sequence). The CDR3 is 16 amino acids. Trimming removed 4 bases from V and 2 bases from J; junction bases left unmatched: 6. In nucleotides, the CDR3 is TGTGCCAGCAGCTCCCAGAGCGGGGGGGTCACAGATACGCAGTATTTT. Translating gives CASSSQSGGVTDTQYF.

This chain links TRBV5-1 with TRBJ1-2, with 8 bases that match TRBD1. V shed 1 base, J shed 2 bases, and the junction held 10 bases outside the gene matches. From germline, CDR1 is SGHRS and CDR2 YFSETQ. The CDR3 loop spans 17 amino acids. The CDR3 nucleotides are TGCGCCAGCAGCTTGATGGCAGGGGGCGTTTTAAACTATGGCTACACCTTC. It translates to CASSLMAGGVLNYGYTF.

This chain connects TRBV14 to TRBJ1-6; D is unresolved. The CDR3 runs to 15 residues. Trimming left V 0 bases short and J 10 bases short, with 13 bases between. Germline CDR1 reads SGHDN; CDR2 reads FVKESK. CDR3 bases: TGTGCCAGCAGCCAAGATCTCGTCAGAGGGTCACCCCTCCACTTT. As protein: CASSQDLVRGSPLHF. Variable domain in full (rest from reference TRBV14 and TRBJ1-6): EAGVTQFPSHSVIEKGQTVTLRCDPISGHDNLYWYRRVMGKEIKFLLHFVKESKQDESGMPNNRFLAERTGGTYSTLKVQPAELEDSGVYFCASSQDLVRGSPLHFGNGTRLTVT.

A few counts support this clone. The genes are TRBV30 and TRBJ1-1; D possibly corresponds to TRBD1 (5 bases). Germline V lookup: CDR1 GTSNPN, CDR2 SVGIG (reference sequence). The CDR3 extends over 14 amino acids. With 1 base removed from V and 0 bases from J, the gap between germline ends came to 9 bases. DNA of the CDR3: TGTGCCTGGAGTGGGACGACAGTGAACACTGAAGCTTTCTTT. Protein product: CAWSGTTVNTEAFF.

V and J are TRBV4-3 and TRBJ2-2; D is tentatively TRBD1 or TRBD2 (5 bases each). The CDR3 runs to 21 residues. Trimming shortened V by 0 bases and J by 4 bases, and 27 bases separated the two germline ends. Germline V lookup: CDR1 LGHNA, CDR2 YSLEER. CDR3 nucleotide sequence: TGCGCCAGCAGCCAAGAATTGGGGGTGGGATCGCATTACACAATCACCGGGGAGCTGTTTTTT. Its protein is CASSQELGVGSHYTITGELFF.

The genes are TRBV5-1 and TRBJ1-2; 10 bases map to TRBD1. The J segment lost 6 bases and the V segment lost 5 bases, leaving 7 bases of the junction unmatched. The CDR3 runs 14 residues. Germline V CDR1 and CDR2: SGHRS, YFSETQ. The CDR3 loop reads CASRFGGQGDGYTF. The CDR3 DNA follows: TGCGCCAGCAGGTTTGGTGGACAGGGGGATGGCTACACCTTC.

The gene calls are TRBV10-1 and TRBJ2-2, with a possible D match to TRBD1 (5 bases). V lost 3 bases to trimming and J lost 7 bases, with 9 bases between them. Germline V gene sequence: CDR1 WNHNN, CDR2 SYGVQD (reference sequence). The CDR3 is 13 amino acids. CDR3: CASSEVRGGELFF. The DNA of the CDR3 is TGCGCCAGCAGTGAAGTAAGGGGCGGGGAGCTGTTTTTT.

The chain employs TRBV7-9 and TRBJ1-5, with no clear D. Trimming took off 4 bases at V and 4 bases at J, with 5 bases between the two ends. Germline assignment: CDR1 SEHNR and CDR2 FQNEAQ (reference sequence). This CDR3 comprises 12 residues. The CDR3 is CASSSPNQPQHF. DNA for the CDR3: TGTGCCAGCAGCTCGCCAAATCAGCCCCAGCATTTT. Drawing the rest from reference TRBV7-9 and TRBJ1-5, the complete variable domain is DTGVSQNPRHKITKRGQNVTFRCDPISEHNRLYWYRQTLGQGPEFLTYFQNEAQLEKSRLLSDRFSAERPKGSFSTLEIQRTEQGDSAMYLCASSSPNQPQHFGDGTRLSIL.

This clone was recorded a few times. The gene calls are TRBV30 and TRBJ1-6; 7 bases agree with TRBD1. The CDR3 totals 13 residues. Germline V CDR1 and CDR2: GTSNPN, SVGIG (reference sequence). The junction had 3 bases not matched to a gene; V was cut back by 6 bases and J by 4 bases. The CDR3 nucleotides read TGTGCCTGTGGGACAGCTTATAATTCACCCCTCCACTTT. Encoded protein: CACGTAYNSPLHF. Full variable domain (rest looked up from reference TRBV30 and TRBJ1-6): SQTIHQWPATLVQPVGSPLSLECTVEGTSNPNLYWYRQAAGRGLQLLFYSVGIGQISSEVPQNLSASRPQDRQFILSSKKLLLSDSGFYLCACGTAYNSPLHFGNGTRLTVT.

The CDR3 DNA reads TGTGCCACCCTCGCGAACGAGCAGTACTTC. Protein sequence: CATLANEQYF. The rearrangement uses TRBV2 and TRBJ2-7; no reliable D call. This CDR3 has 10 amino acids. Deletions cut 10 bases from V and 5 bases from J, with 9 bases between. Germline V gene data show CDR1 as SNHLY and CDR2 as FYNNEI.

The chain employs TRBV2 and TRBJ1-5, with D possibly TRBD1 on 5 matching bases. Germline V CDR1 and CDR2: SNHLY, FYNNEI. V lost 6 bases and J lost 0, with 12 bases in between. CDR3 length: 15 amino acids. CDR3 sequence: CASRGTEYSNQPQHF. CDR3 bases: TGTGCCAGCAGGGGGACGGAATATAGCAATCAGCCCCAGCATTTT.

Written as DNA, the CDR3 is TGTGCCAGTAGTAGGGCAAGGGGCTACACCTTC. The encoded protein is CASSRARGYTF. J is TRBJ1-2 and V is TRBV19; D gene ambiguous. The V end was cut by 4 bases, the J end by 8 bases, with 8 bases between. The germline V gene encodes CDR1 LNHDA and CDR2 SQIVND (reference sequence). CDR3 length equals 11 residues.

The V and J genes are TRBV4-1 and TRBJ1-5; no reliable D call. Trimming stripped 0 bases from V and 5 bases from J, with 8 bases between. The CDR3 length is 14 residues. CDR1 and CDR2 (germline): MGHRA, YSYEKL. The CDR3 loop is CASSQDTADQPQHF. Here the CDR3 DNA reads TGCGCCAGCAGCCAAGATACTGCTGATCAGCCCCAGCATTTT.

This clone was found a few times. The chain is built from TRBV6-6 and TRBJ1-4; the D gene is possibly TRBD1 (6 bases). The CDR3 contains 16 residues. V shed 5 bases and J shed 5 bases, with 18 bases lying between them. Per germline, CDR1 MNHNY and CDR2 SVGAGI (reference sequence). CDR3 sequence reads: CASSRPRDIANEKLFF. Written as DNA, the CDR3 is TGTGCCAGCAGTCGACCCCGGGACATCGCAAATGAAAAACTGTTTTTT.

The rearrangement uses TRBV6-5 and TRBJ1-5; D is undetermined. V gave up 4 bases and J gave up 4 bases, with 8 bases separating them. This CDR3 has 13 amino acids. Germline CDR1 reads MNHEY; CDR2 reads SVGAGI. DNA for the CDR3: TGTGCCAGCAGTTCCAGGCCGAATCAGCCCCAGCATTTT. Amino acids: CASSSRPNQPQHF.

This clone was seen a handful of times. CDR3 coding DNA: TGTGCCAGCAGCTTAGTCAGGTCAGGTCTCGGTCAGCCCCAGCATTTT. Its translation is CASSLVRSGLGQPQHF. V and J are TRBV7-2 and TRBJ1-5; D remains unclear. CDR3 length: 16 residues. The V end was cut by 1 base, the J end by 6 bases, with 16 bases between. CDR1 and CDR2 from the germline V gene are SGHTA and FQGNSA.

This clone was observed once. The rearrangement uses TRBV7-6 and TRBJ1-2; tentatively, D is TRBD1 (5 bases). Trimming took 5 bases from V and 2 from J, leaving 15 bases between them. Germline loops: CDR1 SGHVS, CDR2 FNYEAQ. The CDR3 spans 15 residues. The CDR3 sequence: CASSGGVATNYGYTF. The CDR3 coding sequence is TGTGCCAGCAGCGGAGGGGTGGCAACCAACTATGGCTACACCTTC.

The chain uses TRBV9 and TRBJ2-1; TRBD2 aligns across 7 bases. CDR1 and CDR2 (germline): SGDLS, YYNGEE. CDR3 length: 15 residues. The J segment lost 4 bases and the V segment lost 1 base, leaving 5 bases of the junction unmatched. This CDR3 is CASSVLGLHYNEQFF. The DNA for the CDR3 is TGTGCCAGCAGCGTACTGGGACTACATTACAATGAGCAGTTCTTC.

CDR3 loop: CASSVAVGVYEQYF. The CDR3 DNA sequence: TGTGCCAGCAGCGTAGCGGTAGGGGTCTACGAGCAGTACTTC. This sequence joins TRBV9 and TRBJ2-7, with D possibly TRBD1 on 5 matching bases. The germline V gene encodes CDR1 SGDLS and CDR2 YYNGEE. This CDR3 contains 14 residues. V lost 0 bases and J 3 bases, leaving 10 bases between the germline ends. The full variable domain, its missing parts supplied by reference TRBV9 and TRBJ2-7, is DSGVTQTPKHLITATGQRVTLRCSPRSGDLSVYWYQQSLDQGLQFLIQYYNGEERAKGNILERFSAQQFPDLHSELNLSSLELGDSALYFCASSVAVGVYEQYFGPGTRLTVT.

By share of the sample, this clone is medium-sized (0.01 to 0.1%). This chain links TRBV6-1 with TRBJ2-7, with 8 bases that match TRBD1. V was clipped by 6 bases and J by 3 bases; unmatched bases: 4. The germline V gene has CDR1 MNHNS and CDR2 SASEGT. There are 13 residues in the CDR3. This chain's CDR3 is CASRRDRNYEQYF. The CDR3 DNA follows: TGTGCCAGCAGAAGGGACAGGAACTACGAGCAGTACTTC.

The CDR3 protein is CASGPREQYF. The CDR3, as DNA: TGTGCCAGCGGCCCCCGCGAGCAGTACTTC. V and J are TRBV27 and TRBJ2-7; D uncertain. Trimming pared 8 bases from V and 6 bases from J, leaving 8 bases between. The CDR3 contains 10 residues. Germline V gene sequence: CDR1 MNHEY, CDR2 SMNVEV (reference sequence).